These T cell receptor beta chains were read from a single sample in a study of CD8+CD57+ T cells in acquired aplastic anemia. TCRdb re-derived calls from the reads in MiXCR, one entry per CDR3 protein. The table has 200,000 to 250,000 distinct CDR3 sequences, less than 60% seen once. Sequencing used sorted CD4+, CD8+, or CD8+CD57+ T cells (not recorded which) from PBMCs. The receptors originated from a human donor with aplastic anemia. CDR3s include the opening cysteine and the closing phenylalanine or tryptophan. D genes are given only for firm matches. Only some rows state a clone size, as once, few, many or a class for expanded clones.

size,D,V,J,CDR3,DNA
few,TRBD2,TRBV10-3,TRBJ2-5,CAIRQGRGQETQYF,TGTGCCATCAGGCAAGGGAGGGGTCAAGAGACCCAGTACTTC
many,TRBD1,TRBV15,TRBJ1-2,CATSLGTAGSTFLGYTF,TGTGCCACCAGCCTTGGGACAGCGGGGAGTACCTTCCTTGGCTACACCTTC
many,.,TRBV5-1,TRBJ1-1,CASSLGGPGETEAFF,TGCGCCAGCAGCTTGGGGGGACCGGGGGAAACTGAAGCTTTCTTT
.,.,TRBV10-1,TRBJ1-3,CASRATAKGGNTIYF,TGCGCCAGCAGGGCGACAGCCAAAGGTGGAAACACCATATATTTT
.,TRBD1,TRBV7-3,TRBJ2-1,CASAGDRDNEQFF,TGTGCCAGCGCTGGGGACAGGGACAATGAGCAGTTCTTC
.,TRBD1,TRBV15,TRBJ2-7,CATSRDRGPREQYF,TGTGCCACCAGCCGGGACAGGGGACCTCGGGAGCAGTACTTC
.,.,TRBV7-3,TRBJ2-5,CASSVPGLAREGTQYF,TGTGCCAGTAGTGTGCCGGGACTTGCCAGAGAGGGGACCCAGTACTTC
.,.,TRBV6-5,TRBJ2-7,CASSPISGQVSPGEQYF,TGTGCCAGCAGTCCCATTTCGGGGCAGGTCTCGCCTGGCGAGCAGTACTTC
many,.,TRBV19,TRBJ1-4,CASSPTGTNEKLFF,TGTGCCAGTAGTCCAACAGGAACTAATGAAAAACTGTTTTTT
.,.,TRBV5-1,TRBJ2-7,CASSLEGNEQYF,TGCGCCAGCAGCTTGGAAGGGAACGAGCAGTACTTC
.,.,TRBV2,TRBJ2-7,CASRLQGNQPQQYF,TGTGCCAGCAGGCTACAGGGCAATCAGCCCCAGCAGTACTTC
.,.,TRBV9,TRBJ2-7,CASSVGQGLLNEQYF,TGTGCCAGCAGCGTCGGGCAGGGTTTGTTGAACGAGCAGTACTTC
.,.,TRBV20-1,TRBJ2-3,CSATEGTSTDTQYF,TGCAGTGCTACCGAGGGTACTAGCACAGATACGCAGTATTTT
.,TRBD2,TRBV7-2,TRBJ2-7,CASRYTSGAYEQYF,TGTGCCAGCAGATATACTAGCGGTGCTTACGAGCAGTACTTC
.,TRBD2,TRBV3-1,TRBJ2-6,CASSQGAGGGANVLTF,TGTGCCAGCAGCCAAGGGGCGGGGGGAGGGGCCAACGTCCTGACTTTC
many,.,TRBV9,TRBJ1-3,CASSAPQGFISGNTIYF,TGTGCCAGCAGCGCCCCCCAGGGTTTCATCTCTGGAAACACCATATATTTT
few,.,TRBV3-1,TRBJ2-2,CACSQDKASHGELFF,TGTGCCTGCAGCCAAGATAAAGCTAGTCACGGGGAGCTGTTTTTT
few,TRBD1,TRBV6-1,TRBJ2-7,CASSDTGTVSDEQYF,TGTGCCAGCAGTGATACCGGGACAGTGAGCGACGAGCAGTACTTC
.,.,TRBV15,TRBJ2-7,CATSRDATYEQYF,TGTGCCACCAGCAGGGACGCAACCTACGAGCAGTACTTC
.,.,TRBV7-6,TRBJ1-5,CASSLVGQYNQPQHF,TGTGCCAGCAGCTTAGTTGGACAGTACAATCAGCCCCAGCATTTT
.,TRBD1,TRBV12-3/TRBV12-4,TRBJ2-3,CASSWDRGLTDTQYF,TGTGCCAGCAGTTGGGACAGGGGCCTCACAGATACGCAGTATTTT
many,TRBD1,TRBV9,TRBJ1-5,CASSVGGTGNQPQHF,TGTGCCAGCAGCGTAGGCGGGACAGGCAATCAGCCCCAGCATTTT
many,TRBD1,TRBV6-1,TRBJ1-1,CASNQQGGTEAFF,TGTGCCAGCAATCAACAGGGGGGGACTGAAGCTTTCTTT
.,TRBD1,TRBV5-1,TRBJ1-4,CASSERSAGGSEKLFF,TGTGCCAGCAGTGAACGTTCGGCAGGGGGCAGTGAAAAACTGTTTTTT
few,.,TRBV20-1,TRBJ2-7,CSARVGGGSHEQYF,TGCAGTGCTAGAGTGGGGGGGGGCAGCCACGAGCAGTACTTC
.,.,TRBV7-9,TRBJ2-1,CASTTYNNEQFF,TGTGCCAGCACCACGTATAACAATGAGCAGTTCTTC
.,TRBD2,TRBV5-8,TRBJ2-5,CASSELALAAETQYF,TGTGCCAGCAGTGAACTAGCGCTAGCAGCGGAGACCCAGTACTTC
.,.,TRBV19,TRBJ1-6,CASSIRQDSYNSPLHF,TGTGCCAGTAGTATTCGACAGGACAGTTATAATTCACCCCTCCACTTT
.,.,TRBV7-9,TRBJ2-7,CASSLGGPLYEQYF,TGTGCCAGCAGCTTAGGGGGCCCCCTCTACGAGCAGTACTTC
.,TRBD1,TRBV18,TRBJ1-2,CASLPRTGENYGYTF,TGTGCCAGCTTACCCCGGACAGGGGAGAACTATGGCTACACCTTC